A single sample gave rise to the 9 T cell receptor beta chains below, sequenced in a study of OX40 agonist ivuxolimab in advanced cancers. TCRdb's table, derived via immunoSEQ multiplex PCR, lists solely in-frame clones and lacks some. There are under 25,000 clones in the sample; about 86% occur only once, and less than 4% lies in the top ten. The sample consisted of CD4+ or CD8+ T cells sorted from blood, taken in a trial of the OX40 agonist ivuxolimab. The receptors stem from an adult with an advanced solid tumor such as melanoma, head and neck, liver or kidney cancer.

The genes are TRBV28 and TRBJ1-2; 8 bases line up with TRBD1. The CDR3 length is 13 residues. Germline CDR1 MDHEN, CDR2 SYDVKM. The V and J ends lost 3 bases and 8 bases, in that order; junction bases with no gene match: 5. Here the CDR3 DNA reads TGTGCCAGCAGTTTTGGACAGGGAATCGGCTACACCTTC. This codes for CASSFGQGIGYTF.

In nucleotides, the CDR3 is TGTGCCACGCACGGAGGCGGGAGAGCGTATGAGCAGTACTTC. Its translation: CATHGGGRAYEQYF. The chain links TRBV28 to TRBJ2-7, with 7 bases aligning to TRBD2. In germline, CDR1 is MDHEN, CDR2 SYDVKM. J lost 7 bases, V lost 10 bases, and 16 bases had no gene match. CDR3 length equals 14 residues.

V is TRBV28 and J is TRBJ2-6; D is undetermined. The V gene lost 2 bases and the J gene lost 2 bases, with 4 bases spanning the gap. CDR1 is MDHEN, CDR2 SYDVKM, per germline. The CDR3 spans 14 residues. The CDR3 nucleotides read TGTGCCAGCAGTTTAGGGACTGGGGCCAACGTCCTGACTTTC. Translation gives CASSLGTGANVLTF.

V and J are TRBV27 and TRBJ1-5, with D perhaps TRBD1 (5 bases). With 3 bases removed from V and 4 bases from J, the gap between germline ends came to 10 bases. The CDR3 has 14 residues. CDR1 is MNHEY, CDR2 SMNVEV, per germline (reference sequence). The CDR3 sequence: CASSLGVRNQPQHF. In DNA, the CDR3 is TGTGCCAGCAGTTTGGGGGTCCGGAATCAGCCCCAGCATTTT.

The genes are TRBV18 and TRBJ2-5, with TRBD1 matching over 9 bases. The J call may be incorrect, as the DNA end agrees better with TRBJ2-7. The CDR3 has 14 amino acids. Germline V lookup: CDR1 KGHSH, CDR2 LQKENI. DNA of the CDR3: TGTGCCAGCTCACCACCGACAGGGGGCTACGAGCAGTACTTC. Translation gives CASSPPTGGYEQYF.

This clone was recorded once. The CDR3: CASSQLLASSYEQYF. The CDR3 region has the DNA TGCGCCAGCAGCCAATTACTAGCAAGCTCCTACGAGCAGTACTTC. This sequence joins TRBV4-1 and TRBJ2-7; D is possibly TRBD2 (6 bases). The germline gives CDR1 MGHRA, CDR2 YSYEKL. Trimming left V 2 bases short and J 0 bases short, with 11 bases between. The length of the CDR3 is 15 residues.

This rearrangement joins TRBV7-3 to TRBJ2-3; D is uncertain. The CDR3 is made up of 14 amino acids. Looked up from germline, CDR1 is SGHTA and CDR2 is FQGTGA. With 5 bases removed from V and 2 bases from J, the gap between germline ends came to 11 bases. As DNA, the CDR3 is TGTGCCAGCAGCACCTCGACAAACACAGATACGCAGTATTTT. It encodes CASSTSTNTDTQYF.

The rearrangement links TRBV10-3 to TRBJ2-6; possible D gene TRBD2, 6 bases. V gave up 8 bases and J gave up 2 bases, with 10 bases separating them. CDR3 length: 14 amino acids. The V gene's germline CDR1 is ENHRY and CDR2 SYGVKD. In DNA, the CDR3 is TGTGCCATCTCGGAGGGAACTGGGGCCAACGTCCTGACTTTC. Its protein is CAISEGTGANVLTF.

The chain recombines TRBV9 with TRBJ2-2; D is uncertain. Germline V CDR1 and CDR2: SGDLS, YYNGEE. V shed 3 bases and J shed 4 bases, with 10 bases lying between them. CDR3 size: 14 residues. DNA for the CDR3: TGTGCCAGCAGCGCACGCTGGGGCACCGGGGAGCTGTTTTTT. This sequence encodes CASSARWGTGELFF.